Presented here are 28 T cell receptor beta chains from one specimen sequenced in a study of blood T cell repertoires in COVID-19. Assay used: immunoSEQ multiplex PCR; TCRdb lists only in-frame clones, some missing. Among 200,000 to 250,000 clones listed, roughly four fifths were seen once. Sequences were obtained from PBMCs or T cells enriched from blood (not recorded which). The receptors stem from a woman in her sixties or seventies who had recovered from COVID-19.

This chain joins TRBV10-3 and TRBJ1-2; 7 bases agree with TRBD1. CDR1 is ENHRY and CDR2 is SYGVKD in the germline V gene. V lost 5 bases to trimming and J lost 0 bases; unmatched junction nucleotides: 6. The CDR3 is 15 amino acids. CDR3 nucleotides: TGTGCCATCAGTTTAAACAGGGGACCTAACTATGGCTACACCTTC. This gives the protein CAISLNRGPNYGYTF.

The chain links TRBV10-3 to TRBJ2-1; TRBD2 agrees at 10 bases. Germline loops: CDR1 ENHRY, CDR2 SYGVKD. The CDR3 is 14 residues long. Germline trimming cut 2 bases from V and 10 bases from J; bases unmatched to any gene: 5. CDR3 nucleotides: TGTGCCATCAGTGAGACTAGCGGGACAGTCGAGCAGTTCTTC. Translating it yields CAISETSGTVEQFF.

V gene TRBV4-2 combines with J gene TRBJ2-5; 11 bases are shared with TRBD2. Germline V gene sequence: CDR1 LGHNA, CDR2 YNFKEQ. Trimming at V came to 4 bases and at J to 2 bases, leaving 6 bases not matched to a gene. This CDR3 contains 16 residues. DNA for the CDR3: TGTGCCAGCAGCCTCAGACTAGCGGGATTGCAAGAGACCCAGTACTTC. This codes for CASSLRLAGLQETQYF.

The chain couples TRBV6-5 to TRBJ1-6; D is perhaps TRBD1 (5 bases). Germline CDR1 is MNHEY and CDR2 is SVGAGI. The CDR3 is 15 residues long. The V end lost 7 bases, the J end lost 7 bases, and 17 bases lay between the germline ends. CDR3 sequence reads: CASNPTGTDNSPLHF. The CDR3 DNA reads TGTGCCAGCAACCCAACCGGGACTGACAATTCACCCCTCCACTTT.

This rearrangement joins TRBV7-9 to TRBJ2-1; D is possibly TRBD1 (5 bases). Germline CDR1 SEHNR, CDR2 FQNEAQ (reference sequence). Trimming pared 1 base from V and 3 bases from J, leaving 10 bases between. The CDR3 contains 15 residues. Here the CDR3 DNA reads TGTGCCAGCAGCTTAGGGCAGGGCTTCTACAATGAGCAGTTCTTC. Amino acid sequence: CASSLGQGFYNEQFF.

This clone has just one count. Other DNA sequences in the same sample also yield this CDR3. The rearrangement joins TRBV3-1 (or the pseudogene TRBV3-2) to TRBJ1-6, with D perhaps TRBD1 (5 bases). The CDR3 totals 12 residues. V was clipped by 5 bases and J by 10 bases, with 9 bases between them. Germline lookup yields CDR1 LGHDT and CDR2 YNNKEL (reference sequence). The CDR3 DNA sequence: TGTGCCAGCAGCGGAGGGGAGTCACCCCTCCACTTT. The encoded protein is CASSGGESPLHF.

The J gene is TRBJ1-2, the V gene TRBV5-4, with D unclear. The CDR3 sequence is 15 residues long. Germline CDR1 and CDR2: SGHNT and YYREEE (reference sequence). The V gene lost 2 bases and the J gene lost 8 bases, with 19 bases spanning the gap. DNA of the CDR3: TGTGCCAGCAGCTTCAGTTCGGGCGCCGGCGGGGGCTACACCTTC. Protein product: CASSFSSGAGGGYTF.

CDR3 nucleotides: TGTGCCAGCAGCTTAGATGGAGGCCCAGGAAACACCATATATTTT. The encoded protein is CASSLDGGPGNTIYF. The rearrangement uses TRBV7-9 and TRBJ1-3; D call uncertain. Germline CDR1 SEHNR, CDR2 FQNEAQ (reference sequence). V was cut by 1 base and J by 4 bases, with 11 bases left in between. The CDR3 sequence is 15 residues long.

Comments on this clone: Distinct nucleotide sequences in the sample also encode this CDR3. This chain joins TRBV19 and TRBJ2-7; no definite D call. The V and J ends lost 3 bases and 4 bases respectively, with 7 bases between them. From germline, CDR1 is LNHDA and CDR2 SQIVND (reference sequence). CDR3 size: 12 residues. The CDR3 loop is CASSINGYEQYF. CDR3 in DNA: TGTGCCAGTAGTATTAACGGGTACGAGCAGTACTTC.

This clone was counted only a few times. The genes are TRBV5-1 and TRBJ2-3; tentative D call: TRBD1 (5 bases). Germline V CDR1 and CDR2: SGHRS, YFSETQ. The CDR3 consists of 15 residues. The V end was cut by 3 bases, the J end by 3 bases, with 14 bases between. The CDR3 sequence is CASSSGQWRTDTQYF. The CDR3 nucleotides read TGCGCCAGCAGCTCCGGACAATGGCGGACAGATACGCAGTATTTT.

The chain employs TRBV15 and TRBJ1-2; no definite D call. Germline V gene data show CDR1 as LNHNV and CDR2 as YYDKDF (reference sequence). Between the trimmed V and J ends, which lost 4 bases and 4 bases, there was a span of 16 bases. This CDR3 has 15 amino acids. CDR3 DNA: TGTGCCACCAGCATGGGTCAGGCCCCAATCTATGGCTACACCTTC. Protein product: CATSMGQAPIYGYTF.

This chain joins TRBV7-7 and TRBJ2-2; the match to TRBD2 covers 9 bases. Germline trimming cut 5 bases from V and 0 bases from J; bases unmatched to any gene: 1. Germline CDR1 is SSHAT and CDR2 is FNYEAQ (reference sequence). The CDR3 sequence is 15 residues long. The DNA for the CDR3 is TGTGCCAGCAGCGAGCGGGAGGCGAACACCGGGGAGCTGTTTTTT. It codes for CASSEREANTGELFF.

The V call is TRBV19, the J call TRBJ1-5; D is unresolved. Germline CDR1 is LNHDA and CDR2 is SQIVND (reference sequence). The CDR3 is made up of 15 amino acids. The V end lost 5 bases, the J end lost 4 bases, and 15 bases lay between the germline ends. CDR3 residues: CASSWSLSHNQPQHF. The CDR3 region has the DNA TGTGCCAGTAGTTGGAGCTTATCCCATAATCAGCCCCAGCATTTT.

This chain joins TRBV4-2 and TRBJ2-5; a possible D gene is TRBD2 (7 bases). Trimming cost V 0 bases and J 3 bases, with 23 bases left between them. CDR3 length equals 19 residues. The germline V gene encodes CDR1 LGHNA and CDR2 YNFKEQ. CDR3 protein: CASSQDIRGRGGTKETQYF. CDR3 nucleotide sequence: TGTGCCAGCAGCCAAGACATAAGGGGTAGGGGGGGCACAAAAGAGACCCAGTACTTC.

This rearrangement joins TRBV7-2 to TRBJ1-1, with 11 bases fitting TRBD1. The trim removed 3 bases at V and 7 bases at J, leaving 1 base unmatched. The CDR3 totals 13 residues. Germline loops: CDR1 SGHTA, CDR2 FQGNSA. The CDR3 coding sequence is TGTGCCAGCAGCTTGGACAGGGGGCTTGAAGCTTTCTTT. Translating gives CASSLDRGLEAFF.

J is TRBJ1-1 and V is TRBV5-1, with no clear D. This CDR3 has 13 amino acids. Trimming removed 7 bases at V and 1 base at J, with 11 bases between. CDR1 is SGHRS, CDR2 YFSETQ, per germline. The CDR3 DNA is TGCGCCAGCGCCCGGGAGGCGAACACTGAAGCTTTCTTT. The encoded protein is CASAREANTEAFF. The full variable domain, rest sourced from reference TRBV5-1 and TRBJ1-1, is KAGVTQTPRYLIKTRGQQVTLSCSPISGHRSVSWYQQTPGQGLQFLFEYFSETQRNKGNFPGRFSGRQFSNSRSEMNVSTLELGDSALYLCASAREANTEAFFGQGTRLTVV.

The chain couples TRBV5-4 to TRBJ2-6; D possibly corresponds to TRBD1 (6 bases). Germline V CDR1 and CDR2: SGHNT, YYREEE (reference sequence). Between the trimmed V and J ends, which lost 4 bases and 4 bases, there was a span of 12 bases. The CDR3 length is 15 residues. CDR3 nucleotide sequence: TGTGCCAGCAGCCCCAGGGGATCAGGGGCCAACGTCCTGACTTTC. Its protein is CASSPRGSGANVLTF.

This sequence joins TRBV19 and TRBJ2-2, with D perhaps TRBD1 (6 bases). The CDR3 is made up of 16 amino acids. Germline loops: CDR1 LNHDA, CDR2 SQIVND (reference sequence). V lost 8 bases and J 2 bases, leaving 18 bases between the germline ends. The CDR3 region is CASLQTGTKNTGELFF. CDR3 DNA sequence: TGTGCCAGTCTACAAACTGGGACAAAAAACACCGGGGAGCTGTTTTTT.

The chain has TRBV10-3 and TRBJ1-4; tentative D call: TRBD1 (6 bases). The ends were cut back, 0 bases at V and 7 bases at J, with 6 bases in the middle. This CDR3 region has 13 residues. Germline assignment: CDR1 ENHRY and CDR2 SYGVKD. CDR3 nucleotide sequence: TGTGCCATCAGTGAGTCGACAGGTGAAAAACTGTTTTTT. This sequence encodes CAISESTGEKLFF.

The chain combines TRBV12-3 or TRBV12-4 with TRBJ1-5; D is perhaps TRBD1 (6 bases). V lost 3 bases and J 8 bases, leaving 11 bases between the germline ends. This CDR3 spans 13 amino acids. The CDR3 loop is CASSFDRMKPQHF. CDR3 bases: TGTGCCAGCAGTTTCGACAGGATGAAGCCCCAGCATTTT.

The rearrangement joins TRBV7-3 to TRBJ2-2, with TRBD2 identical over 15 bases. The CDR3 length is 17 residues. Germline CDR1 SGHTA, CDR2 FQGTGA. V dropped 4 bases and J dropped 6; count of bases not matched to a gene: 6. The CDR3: CASSSGLAGGRAGELFF. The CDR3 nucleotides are TGTGCCAGCAGCTCCGGACTAGCGGGGGGGCGTGCCGGGGAGCTGTTTTTT.

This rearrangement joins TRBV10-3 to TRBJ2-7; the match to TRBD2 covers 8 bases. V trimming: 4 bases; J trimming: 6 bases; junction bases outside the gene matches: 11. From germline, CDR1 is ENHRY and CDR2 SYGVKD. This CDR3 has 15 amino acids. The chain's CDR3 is CAISGLARAQGEQYF. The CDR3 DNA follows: TGTGCCATCAGTGGACTAGCGAGAGCTCAGGGCGAGCAGTACTTC.

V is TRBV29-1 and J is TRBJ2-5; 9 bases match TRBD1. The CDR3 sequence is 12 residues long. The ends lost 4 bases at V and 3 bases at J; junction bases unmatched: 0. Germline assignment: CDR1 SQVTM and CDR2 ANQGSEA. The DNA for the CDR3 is TGCAGCGTTGGGGACAGGGAAGAGACCCAGTACTTC. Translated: CSVGDREETQYF.

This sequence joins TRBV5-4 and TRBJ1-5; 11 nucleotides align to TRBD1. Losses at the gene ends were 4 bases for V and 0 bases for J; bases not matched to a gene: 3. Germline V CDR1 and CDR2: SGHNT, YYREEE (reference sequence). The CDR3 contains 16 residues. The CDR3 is CASSMGQGVSNQPQHF. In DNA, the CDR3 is TGTGCCAGCAGCATGGGACAGGGGGTTAGCAATCAGCCCCAGCATTTT.

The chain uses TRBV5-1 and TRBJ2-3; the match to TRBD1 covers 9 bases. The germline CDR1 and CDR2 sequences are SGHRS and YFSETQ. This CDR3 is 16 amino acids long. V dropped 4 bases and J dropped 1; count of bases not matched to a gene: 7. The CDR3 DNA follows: TGCGCCAGCAGCCCAGGGACAGGGAGGCGCACAGATACGCAGTATTTT. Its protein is CASSPGTGRRTDTQYF.

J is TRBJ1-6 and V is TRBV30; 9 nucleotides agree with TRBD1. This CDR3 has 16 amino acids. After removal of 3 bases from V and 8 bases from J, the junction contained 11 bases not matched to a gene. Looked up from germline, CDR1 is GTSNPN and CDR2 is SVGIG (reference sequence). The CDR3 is CAWSRSGQGKDSPLHF. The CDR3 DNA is TGTGCCTGGAGCCGGTCAGGACAGGGGAAGGATTCACCCCTCCACTTT.

CDR3 in amino acids: CASSHTSGGGYEQYF. The CDR3 region has the DNA TGTGCCAGCAGCCACACTAGCGGGGGGGGTTACGAGCAGTACTTC. The chain is built from TRBV3-1 (or the pseudogene TRBV3-2) and TRBJ2-7; 13 nucleotides agree with TRBD2. Germline assignment: CDR1 LGHDT and CDR2 YNNKEL (reference sequence). The V segment lost 3 bases and the J segment 4 bases; nucleotides outside the gene matches: 3. The CDR3 contains 15 residues.

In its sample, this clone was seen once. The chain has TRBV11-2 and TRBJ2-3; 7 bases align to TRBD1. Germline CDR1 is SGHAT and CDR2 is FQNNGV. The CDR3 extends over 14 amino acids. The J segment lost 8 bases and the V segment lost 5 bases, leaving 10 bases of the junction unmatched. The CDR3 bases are TGTGCCAGCAGCGCCTCAACCCGGGACAGTACGCAGTATTTT. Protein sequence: CASSASTRDSTQYF.